Below, 31 T cell receptor beta chains from the same sample are listed, as sequenced in a study of a mutant IDH1 vaccine in newly diagnosed glioma. Method: immunoSEQ multiplex PCR; TCRdb's copy keeps in-frame clones and lacks some. This sample has around 56,000 clones, with 75% to 95% found just once. Time point noted: baseline, week 1 (first vaccination visit). Specified treatment: pre-vaccination baseline after standard-of-care therapy. The sample here was PBMCs, taken from a glioma patient treated with radiotherapy, temozolomide or both. The receptors shown here come from a man between 50 and 59 years old with glioma.

The chain couples TRBV19 to TRBJ2-2, with 12 bases identical to TRBD1. CDR3 length equals 15 residues. Germline V gene sequence: CDR1 LNHDA, CDR2 SQIVND (reference sequence). The V and J ends lost 4 bases and 9 bases, in that order; junction bases with no gene match: 6. This chain's CDR3 is CASSRPGTGGRELFF. The DNA of the CDR3 is TGTGCCAGTAGTAGACCCGGGACAGGGGGCCGGGAGCTGTTTTTT.

This sequence joins TRBV5-1 and TRBJ2-2; D is ambiguous. CDR1 is SGHRS and CDR2 is YFSETQ in the germline V gene. Between the trimmed V and J ends, which lost 1 base and 2 bases, there was a span of 6 bases. This CDR3 contains 14 residues. The CDR3 protein is CASSLKPNTGELFF. In nucleotides, the CDR3 is TGCGCCAGCAGCTTGAAGCCTAACACCGGGGAGCTGTTTTTT. Supplemented by reference TRBV5-1 and TRBJ2-2, the full variable domain reads KAGVTQTPRYLIKTRGQQVTLSCSPISGHRSVSWYQQTPGQGLQFLFEYFSETQRNKGNFPGRFSGRQFSNSRSEMNVSTLELGDSALYLCASSLKPNTGELFFGEGSRLTVL.

The count of this clone is one. The V call is TRBV6-6, the J call TRBJ2-5, with 10 nucleotides matching TRBD1. From germline, CDR1 is MNHNY and CDR2 SVGAGI (reference sequence). CDR3 length: 15 residues. The trim removed 2 bases at V and 5 bases at J, leaving 5 bases unmatched. CDR3 DNA: TGTGCCAGCAGTTACGCGGGACAGGGGCGGGAGACCCAGTACTTC. It is translated as CASSYAGQGRETQYF.

The chain has TRBV7-9 and TRBJ1-6; a weak D match, TRBD1 (5 bases). The V end lost 5 bases, the J end lost 15 bases, and 26 bases lay between the germline ends. CDR1 and CDR2 from the germline V gene are SEHNR and FQNEAQ (reference sequence). The CDR3 covers 16 residues. The CDR3 DNA is TGTGCCAGCAGCGCCCTAGGCCTTGAGTTTCTAGGGGTCCTCCACTTT. Protein product: CASSALGLEFLGVLHF.

The gene calls are TRBV28 and TRBJ2-4, with 8 bases matching TRBD2. CDR1 is MDHEN, CDR2 SYDVKM, per germline. J was trimmed by 1 base and V by 5 bases; bases with no gene match: 7. This CDR3 comprises 16 residues. CDR3 sequence (DNA): TGTGCCAGCAGTCCCTACATAGCGGGGGCCAAAAACATTCAGTACTTC. This codes for CASSPYIAGAKNIQYF.

The CDR3 loop reads CASSLKSAGNTEAFF. The CDR3 region has the DNA TGTGCCAGCAGTTTGAAGTCGGCAGGGAACACTGAAGCTTTCTTT. The rearrangement links TRBV27 to TRBJ1-1; no reliable D call. Germline-derived CDR1 and CDR2 are MNHEY and SMNVEV (reference sequence). Trimming shortened V by 3 bases and J by 1 base, and 12 bases separated the two germline ends. The CDR3 spans 15 residues.

This chain uses TRBV4-1 with TRBJ2-3; D may be TRBD2 (5 bases). V dropped 0 bases and J dropped 6 bases, with 22 bases sitting between them. This CDR3 region has 18 residues. Per germline, CDR1 MGHRA and CDR2 YSYEKL. In DNA, the CDR3 is TGCGCCAGCAGCCAAGATTTCCCCCCCGACCCCGGGAAGGATACGCAGTATTTT. Translated: CASSQDFPPDPGKDTQYF.

V usage is TRBV7-9 and J usage is TRBJ2-5; maybe TRBD1 (6 bases). The germline V gene has CDR1 SEHNR and CDR2 FQNEAQ (reference sequence). V was trimmed by 5 bases and J by 7 bases, leaving 20 bases between them. The CDR3 is 15 residues long. CDR3 protein: CASSGQKTLGGTQYF. In nucleotides, the CDR3 is TGTGCCAGCAGCGGACAGAAGACGCTCGGTGGGACCCAGTACTTC.

This clone occurred a few times. The V and J genes are TRBV29-1 and TRBJ1-1; D is undetermined. The CDR3 has 11 residues. Trimming cost V 4 bases and J 7 bases, with 10 bases left between them. Looked up from germline, CDR1 is SQVTM and CDR2 is ANQGSEA. The CDR3 DNA follows: TGCAGCGTTGGGTCCCCGGATGAAGCTTTCTTT. It encodes CSVGSPDEAFF.

The chain employs TRBV6-1 and TRBJ2-2; D call uncertain. V was cut by 10 bases and J by 0 bases, with 6 bases left in between. Germline assignment: CDR1 MNHNS and CDR2 SASEGT. The CDR3 extends over 12 amino acids. DNA of the CDR3: TGTGCCATCTCACCGAACACCGGGGAGCTGTTTTTT. Residues: CAISPNTGELFF.

The chain is built from TRBV7-3 and TRBJ2-3, with TRBD2 matching 11 bases. This CDR3 is 15 amino acids long. Germline V gives CDR1 SGHTA, CDR2 FQGTGA. The V and J ends lost 4 bases and 11 bases, in that order; junction bases with no gene match: 11. CDR3 sequence: CASSSHPGTSGKQYF. The CDR3 DNA is TGTGCCAGCAGCTCCCATCCCGGGACTAGCGGAAAGCAGTATTTT.

The chain employs TRBV2 and TRBJ1-4; TRBD1 matches 7 bases. Germline values: CDR1 SNHLY, CDR2 FYNNEI. This CDR3 contains 15 residues. V shed 10 bases and J 11 bases; nucleotides not matched to a gene: 19. CDR3 loop: CAIPREEGASGKLFF. The CDR3, as DNA: TGTGCCATCCCAAGGGAGGAGGGGGCCAGCGGGAAACTGTTTTTT.

The chain carries TRBV19 and TRBJ1-2; D gene ambiguous. The germline CDR1 and CDR2 sequences are LNHDA and SQIVND (reference sequence). The CDR3 contains 12 residues. Trimming cost V 7 bases and J 4 bases, with 10 bases left between them. As DNA, the CDR3 is TGTGCCAGTACCCCGGGAACCTATGGCTACACCTTC. Translated: CASTPGTYGYTF. Complete variable domain (other parts from reference TRBV19 and TRBJ1-2): DGGITQSPKYLFRKEGQNVTLSCEQNLNHDAMYWYRQDPGQGLRLIYYSQIVNDFQKGDIAEGYSVSREKKESFPLTVTSAQKNPTAFYLCASTPGTYGYTFGSGTRLTVV.

The chain combines TRBV5-1 with TRBJ1-2, with TRBD1 matching 10 bases. This CDR3 is built from 15 residues. Per germline, CDR1 SGHRS and CDR2 YFSETQ. Trimming removed 6 bases from V and 7 bases from J; junction bases left unmatched: 12. CDR3 DNA: TGCGCCAGCAAGCTAAATCCGGGACAGGGGTTTGGCTACACCTTC. This sequence encodes CASKLNPGQGFGYTF.

This chain uses TRBV29-1 with TRBJ2-7; D call uncertain. The CDR3 length is 13 residues. CDR1 and CDR2 (germline): SQVTM, ANQGSEA. The V and J ends lost 5 bases and 2 bases respectively, with 13 bases between them. CDR3 coding DNA: TGCAGCGTTAGGTCCCTGACAACCTACGAGCAGTACTTC. Translated, it gives CSVRSLTTYEQYF.

This chain joins TRBV30 and TRBJ1-5; perhaps TRBD1 as D (6 bases). The CDR3 is 15 residues long. Per germline, CDR1 GTSNPN and CDR2 SVGIG (reference sequence). Trimming stripped 0 bases from V and 4 bases from J, with 13 bases between. The CDR3 loop is CAWSVNGQQNQPQHF. CDR3 bases: TGTGCCTGGAGTGTTAATGGACAGCAAAATCAGCCCCAGCATTTT.

The chain combines TRBV5-1 with TRBJ2-2, with unresolved D. This CDR3 contains 15 residues. Germline values: CDR1 SGHRS, CDR2 YFSETQ. The V gene lost 1 base and the J gene lost 0 bases, with 7 bases spanning the gap. The CDR3 is CASSLSGANTGELFF. Here the CDR3 DNA reads TGCGCCAGCAGCTTGTCCGGCGCGAACACCGGGGAGCTGTTTTTT.

The rearrangement uses TRBV2 and TRBJ2-7; tentatively, D is TRBD2 (6 bases). The CDR3 is 15 amino acids. The V end lost 1 base, the J end lost 4 bases, and 14 bases lay between the germline ends. Germline CDR1 is SNHLY and CDR2 is FYNNEI. The CDR3 DNA follows: TGTGCCAGCAGTGAAGGGAACGGGAGTTGGTACGAGCAGTACTTC. Residues: CASSEGNGSWYEQYF.

This clone has a handful of counts. This chain uses TRBV28 with TRBJ1-5, with unresolved D. Germline CDR1 is MDHEN and CDR2 is SYDVKM. The CDR3 spans 13 residues. Between the trimmed V and J ends, which lost 4 bases and 0 bases, there was a span of 4 bases. Here the CDR3 DNA reads TGTGCCAGCAGTTATGATAGCAATCAGCCCCAGCATTTT. It is translated as CASSYDSNQPQHF.

Only one count was recorded for this clone. The chain couples TRBV2 to TRBJ1-4; 7 nucleotides align to TRBD1. V lost 9 bases and J lost 6; bases outside the gene matches: 10. Germline CDR1 SNHLY, CDR2 FYNNEI. This CDR3 comprises 14 residues. The DNA of the CDR3 is TGTGCCAGGGGAGAGACAGGGTCTCATGAAAAACTGTTTTTT. It specifies CARGETGSHEKLFF.

The table lists this clone with a count of one. The rearrangement uses TRBV11-2 and TRBJ2-7, with 8 bases fitting TRBD2. The CDR3 spans 12 residues. The germline CDR1 and CDR2 sequences are SGHAT and FQNNGV. V dropped 5 bases and J dropped 6; count of bases not matched to a gene: 3. CDR3 sequence: CASSQTSGEQYF. DNA of the CDR3: TGTGCCAGCAGCCAAACTAGCGGCGAGCAGTACTTC.

The rearrangement links TRBV19 to TRBJ1-5; 7 nucleotides line up with TRBD1. Trimming took 6 bases from V and 4 from J; bases not matched to a gene: 9. Germline CDR1 is LNHDA and CDR2 is SQIVND (reference sequence). The CDR3 is made up of 15 amino acids. CDR3 DNA sequence: TGTGCCAGTAGACCTAAGACAGGGCTGAATCAGCCCCAGCATTTT. Protein: CASRPKTGLNQPQHF.

The J gene is TRBJ2-7, the V gene TRBV5-1, with TRBD1 matching 7 bases. The J segment lost 2 bases and the V segment lost 2 bases, leaving 4 bases of the junction unmatched. The CDR3 loop spans 14 amino acids. Germline assignment: CDR1 SGHRS and CDR2 YFSETQ. CDR3 DNA: TGCGCCAGCAGCTTACCGGGACAGACCTACGAGCAGTACTTC. Its protein product is CASSLPGQTYEQYF.

In its sample, this clone was seen once. The chain recombines TRBV5-4 with TRBJ1-2, with 12 positions matching TRBD1. CDR3 size: 16 residues. V dropped 5 bases and J dropped 5; count of bases not matched to a gene: 10. Per the germline V gene, CDR1 is SGHNT and CDR2 is YYREEE (reference sequence). This chain's CDR3 is CASSQGDRGPTYGYTF. CDR3 nucleotides: TGTGCCAGCAGTCAGGGGGACAGGGGGCCGACTTATGGCTACACCTTC.

The rearrangement joins TRBV5-1 to TRBJ2-7; 12 nucleotides agree with TRBD2. Germline CDR1 is SGHRS and CDR2 is YFSETQ. J was trimmed by 5 bases and V by 0 bases; bases with no gene match: 9. The CDR3 extends over 17 amino acids. The chain's CDR3 is CASSLVQTSGSPHEQYF. The CDR3 DNA reads TGCGCCAGCAGCTTGGTGCAGACTAGCGGGAGCCCCCACGAGCAGTACTTC. The full variable domain, with the rest looked up from reference TRBV5-1 and TRBJ2-7, is KAGVTQTPRYLIKTRGQQVTLSCSPISGHRSVSWYQQTPGQGLQFLFEYFSETQRNKGNFPGRFSGRQFSNSRSEMNVSTLELGDSALYLCASSLVQTSGSPHEQYFGPGTRLTVT.

This sequence joins TRBV7-9 and TRBJ2-1; D is ambiguous. In germline, CDR1 is SEHNR, CDR2 FQNEAQ (reference sequence). V lost 5 bases and J lost 3, with 11 bases in between. CDR3 size: 14 residues. The CDR3 region is CASSRLADYNEQFF. DNA of the CDR3: TGTGCCAGCAGCCGTTTAGCCGACTACAATGAGCAGTTCTTC.

The chain joins TRBV10-2 to TRBJ1-5; D not resolved. Trimming removed 2 bases at V and 4 bases at J, with 9 bases between. There are 14 residues in the CDR3. Germline V CDR1 and CDR2: WSHSY, SAAADI. CDR3 loop: CASSEGVGNQPQHF. The CDR3 DNA reads TGCGCCAGCAGTGAGGGAGTTGGGAATCAGCCCCAGCATTTT.

The chain combines TRBV19 with TRBJ2-7; no firm D call. The CDR3 spans 12 residues. V gave up 3 bases and J gave up 7 bases, with 10 bases separating them. CDR1 is LNHDA, CDR2 SQIVND, per germline (reference sequence). Here the CDR3 DNA reads TGTGCCAGTAGTATGCGGAATATGGAGCAGTACTTC. It translates to CASSMRNMEQYF.

V and J are TRBV2 and TRBJ2-5; a weak D match, TRBD1 (5 bases). This CDR3 is built from 17 residues. CDR1 SNHLY and CDR2 FYNNEI come from the germline V gene. V lost 3 bases, J lost 1 base, and 18 bases lay in between. CDR3 bases: TGTGCCAGCAGTGAGGGGCGATTCACCCCCGCCCAAGAGACCCAGTACTTC. Amino acids: CASSEGRFTPAQETQYF. Based on the CDR3 plus reference TRBV2 and TRBJ2-5, the full variable domain is EPEVTQTPSHQVTQMGQEVILRCVPISNHLYFYWYRQILGQKVEFLVSFYNNEISEKSEIFDDQFSVERPDGSNFTLKIRSTKLEDSAMYFCASSEGRFTPAQETQYFGPGTRLLVL.

The chain employs TRBV6-6 and TRBJ2-1; D not certain. V was cut by 7 bases and J by 4 bases, with 11 bases left in between. Germline CDR1 and CDR2: MNHNY and SVGAGI (reference sequence). The CDR3 spans 13 residues. The chain's CDR3 is CASTQEGYNEQFF. For the CDR3, the DNA is TGTGCCAGCACCCAAGAAGGGTACAATGAGCAGTTCTTC.

The V and J genes are TRBV7-9 and TRBJ2-1; unclear D gene. The CDR3 is 17 residues long. Trimming stripped 7 bases from V and 5 bases from J, with 24 bases between. CDR1 SEHNR and CDR2 FQNEAQ come from the germline V gene (reference sequence). CDR3 protein: CASNLPLRLRPNNEQFF. Written as DNA, the CDR3 is TGTGCCAGCAACCTACCCCTCAGGCTGAGACCGAACAATGAGCAGTTCTTC. Full variable domain (missing parts from reference TRBV7-9 and TRBJ2-1): DTGVSQNPRHKITKRGQNVTFRCDPISEHNRLYWYRQTLGQGPEFLTYFQNEAQLEKSRLLSDRFSAERPKGSFSTLEIQRTEQGDSAMYLCASNLPLRLRPNNEQFFGPGTRLTVL.